This T cell receptor (beta chain) was sequenced during a study of blood T cell repertoires in COVID-19. At the level of the study: T cells, B-cell-depleted T cells, or PBMCs supplied cDNA or gDNA.

The data were produced by immunoSEQ multiplex PCR, yet TCRdb's version contains in-frame clones alone and is incomplete. The table records roughly 150,000 clones, 82% of them present only once. Everyone who took part was roughly 18 to 89 years old, and they came from about 25 US areas. Participants' reported clinical history set cohort assignment. Germline V CDR1 and CDR2: LGHNA, YNFKEQ. The CDR3 contains 17 residues. V trimming: 4 bases; J trimming: 4 bases; junction bases outside the gene matches: 8. V is TRBV4-2 and J is TRBJ2-1, with 12 bases lining up with TRBD1. Sequencing was performed on PBMCs or T cells enriched from blood (not recorded which). The receptor was derived from a man in his 60s who had recovered from COVID-19. As DNA, the CDR3 is TGTGCCAGCAGCCCTGAACCGGGACAGGGGGCATACAATGAGCAGTTCTTC. This translates into CASSPEPGQGAYNEQFF.